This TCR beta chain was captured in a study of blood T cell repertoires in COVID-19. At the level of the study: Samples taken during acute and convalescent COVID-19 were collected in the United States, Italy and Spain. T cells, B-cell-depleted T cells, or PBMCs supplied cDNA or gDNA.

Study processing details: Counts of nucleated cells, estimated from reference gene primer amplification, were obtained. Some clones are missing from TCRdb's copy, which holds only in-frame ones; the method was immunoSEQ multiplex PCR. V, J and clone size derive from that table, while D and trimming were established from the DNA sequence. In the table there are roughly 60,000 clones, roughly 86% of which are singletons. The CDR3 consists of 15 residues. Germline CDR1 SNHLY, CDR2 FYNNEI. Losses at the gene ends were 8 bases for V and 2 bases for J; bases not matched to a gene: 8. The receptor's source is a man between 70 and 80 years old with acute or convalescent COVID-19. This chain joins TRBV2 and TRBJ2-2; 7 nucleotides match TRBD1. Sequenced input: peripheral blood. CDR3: CASRTDRENTGELFF. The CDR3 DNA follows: TGTGCCAGCCGTACAGACAGGGAAAACACCGGGGAGCTGTTTTTT.